This TCR beta chain was recorded in a study of CD8 T cells in ankylosing spondylitis. This clonotype was detected many times. As yet, its antigen is unknown. The CDR3 spans 15 residues. Germline assignment: CDR1 SGHAT and CDR2 FQNNGV. J gave up 5 bases and V 2 bases, and 3 bases lay outside the gene matches. Findings of the study overall: Disease-linked clones had a CD8+ phenotype and relatively low frequency in peripheral blood. Characteristic of ankylosing spondylitis blood, it appeared, was a TCR beta motif comprising 7 to 9 highly homologous variants. Disease-linked clones reportedly showed significant enrichment in matched ankylosing spondylitis synovial fluid. Both synovial fluid and blood in reactive arthritis had previously been reported to carry some motif variants.

The authors made TCR beta libraries by quantitative 5'-RACE with molecular barcodes. TCRdb reprocessed the 5' RACE reads via MiXCR and lists one record per CDR3 protein. The sample lists about 450,000 distinct CDR3 sequences, roughly 26% seen once, with about 0.9% in the top ten. Sequencing input: blood, either unsorted or a sorted T cell fraction (not recorded which). This receptor was identified in a male donor with ankylosing spondylitis. The chain joins TRBV11-2 to TRBJ2-7; 13 bases line up with TRBD2. The CDR3 DNA follows: TGTGCCAGCAGCTTATTGGGACTAGCGGGACACGAGCAGTACTTC. Its protein product is CASSLLGLAGHEQYF.